The T cell receptor beta chain under discussion was sequenced for a study of blood T cells in healthy people across ages. Combining a sample-barcoded 5' primer with a J-beta primer mix, a second PCR ran for roughly 6 to 12 cycles. TCRdb re-derived calls from the 5' RACE reads in MiXCR, one entry per CDR3 protein. The table lists more than 800,000 distinct CDR3 sequences, around 43% of them singletons, with about 20% in the top ten. Overall study results and limits: Expanded clonotype shifts may have been confounded, as the donors had an unknown CMV status.

CDR3 length equals 12 residues. Trimming took 5 bases from V and 5 from J, leaving 12 bases between them. Germline CDR1 reads DFQATT; CDR2 reads SNEGSKA (reference sequence). Concerning this clonotype: Its specificity is unknown.

The sample taken for sequencing was blood. This sequence was found in a woman aged 55-70 years in good health. The chain combines TRBV20-1 with TRBJ1-2; no reliable D call. This CDR3 reads CSAHGAGYGYTF. CDR3 bases: TGCAGTGCTCATGGTGCGGGGTATGGCTACACCTTC.